This entry lists 8 T cell receptor beta chains sequenced from one sample in a study of neurological immune-mediated disorders. One entry per CDR3 protein, called by TCRdb with MiXCR from the 5' RACE reads. The table has thousands of distinct CDR3 sequences, more than 20% seen once. Sequenced material: CD8+ T cells from blood. Receptor source: a woman aged 55-69 years with HTLV-1-associated myelopathy (HAM/TSP).

By share, this clonotype counts as medium-sized (0.01 to 0.1%). The chain carries TRBV6-5 and TRBJ2-1; 12 bases map to TRBD2. The CDR3 sequence is 18 residues long. The germline CDR1 and CDR2 sequences are MNHEY and SVGAGI. V gave up 6 bases and J gave up 0 bases; unmatched junction bases: 9. CDR3 DNA: TGTGCCAGCAGCTCGGGACTAGCGGGTACAAGCTCCTACAATGAGCAGTTCTTC. This gives the protein CASSSGLAGTSSYNEQFF.

The J gene is TRBJ2-7, the V gene TRBV15; 10 nucleotides line up with TRBD1. This CDR3 comprises 15 residues. Germline assignment: CDR1 LNHNV and CDR2 YYDKDF (reference sequence). The V segment lost 1 base and the J segment 0 bases; nucleotides outside the gene matches: 0. This CDR3 reads CATSRGTGGSYEQYF. The CDR3 nucleotides are TGTGCCACCAGCAGAGGGACAGGGGGCTCCTACGAGCAGTACTTC.

This sequence joins TRBV20-1 and TRBJ2-3; 12 positions match TRBD2. CDR1 is DFQATT and CDR2 is SNEGSKA in the germline V gene (reference sequence). V shed 5 bases, J shed 2 bases, and the junction held 2 bases outside the gene matches. CDR3 length: 14 residues. CDR3 DNA: TGCAGTGCTCTAGCGGGAGGGTACACAGATACGCAGTATTTT. Its protein product is CSALAGGYTDTQYF.

This clonotype was observed at least ten times. V and J are TRBV20-1 and TRBJ2-3; 7 bases map to TRBD1. This CDR3 contains 15 residues. Per the germline V gene, CDR1 is DFQATT and CDR2 is SNEGSKA (reference sequence). With V trimmed by 0 bases and J by 5 bases, 8 bases remained unmatched. The CDR3 DNA reads TGCAGTGCTAGAGATCCCCAGGGGGAAAGAGATACGCAGTATTTT. Translation gives CSARDPQGERDTQYF.

The J gene is TRBJ2-3, the V gene TRBV5-1, with D tentatively TRBD2 (5 bases). The germline V and J ends were trimmed by 4 bases and 5 bases, with 14 bases remaining between them. Germline CDR1 is SGHRS and CDR2 is YFSETQ. The CDR3 contains 14 residues. CDR3 nucleotide sequence: TGCGCCAGCAGCACGGGGTCAGGCGGAGATACGCAGTATTTT. Translated, it gives CASSTGSGGDTQYF.

In this sample, this clonotype turned up many times. The chain couples TRBV30 to TRBJ2-7; a weak D match, TRBD2 (5 bases). Trimming stripped 3 bases from V and 3 bases from J, with 9 bases between. This CDR3 is 12 amino acids long. Germline values: CDR1 GTSNPN, CDR2 SVGIG (reference sequence). The CDR3 nucleotides are TGTGCCTGGAGGGACTCTTTCTACGAGCAGTACTTC. Amino acids: CAWRDSFYEQYF. The full variable domain, with the rest looked up from reference TRBV30 and TRBJ2-7, is SQTIHQWPATLVQPVGSPLSLECTVEGTSNPNLYWYRQAAGRGLQLLFYSVGIGQISSEVPQNLSASRPQDRQFILSSKKLLLSDSGFYLCAWRDSFYEQYFGPGTRLTVT.

This clonotype was seen ten or more times. The chain carries TRBV6-5 and TRBJ2-7, with TRBD2 matching over 10 bases. Trimming at V came to 2 bases and at J to 4 bases, leaving 5 bases not matched to a gene. The CDR3 is 15 amino acids. Per germline, CDR1 MNHEY and CDR2 SVGAGI. This CDR3 is CASSYGLAGVYEQYF. The CDR3, as DNA: TGTGCCAGCAGTTACGGGCTAGCGGGGGTTTACGAGCAGTACTTC.

This clonotype occurred many times. This sequence joins TRBV6-5 and TRBJ2-1; 8 nucleotides align to TRBD1. Germline CDR1 reads MNHEY; CDR2 reads SVGAGI. J was trimmed by 9 bases and V by 6 bases; bases with no gene match: 7. The CDR3 covers 13 residues. This CDR3 is CASSPGTGFEQFF. As DNA, the CDR3 is TGTGCCAGCAGCCCCGGGACAGGTTTTGAGCAGTTCTTC.